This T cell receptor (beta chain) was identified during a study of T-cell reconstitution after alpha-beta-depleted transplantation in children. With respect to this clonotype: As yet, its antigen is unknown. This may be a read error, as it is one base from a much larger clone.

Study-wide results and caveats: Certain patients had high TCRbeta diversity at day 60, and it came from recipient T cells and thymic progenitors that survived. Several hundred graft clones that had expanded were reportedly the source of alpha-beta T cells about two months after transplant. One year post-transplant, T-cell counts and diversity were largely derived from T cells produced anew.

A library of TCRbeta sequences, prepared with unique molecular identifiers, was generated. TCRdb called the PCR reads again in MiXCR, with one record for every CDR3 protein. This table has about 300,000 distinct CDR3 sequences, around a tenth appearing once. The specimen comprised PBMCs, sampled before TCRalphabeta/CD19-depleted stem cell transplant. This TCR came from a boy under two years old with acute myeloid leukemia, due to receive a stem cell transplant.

Written as DNA, the CDR3 is TGTGCCAGCAGTTACCGACCGGGACTGGGAGAAAAACTGTTTTTT. Protein sequence: CASSYRPGLGEKLFF. The chain employs TRBV6-5 and TRBJ1-4, with D possibly being TRBD1 (5 bases). The CDR3 totals 15 residues. The V gene's germline CDR1 is MNHEY and CDR2 SVGAGI. The ends were cut back, 2 bases at V and 8 bases at J, with 15 bases in the middle.